Listed here are 27 T cell receptor beta chains from one sample, sequenced in a study of blood T cell repertoires in COVID-19. The method was immunoSEQ multiplex PCR; TCRdb's version includes in-frame clones alone and lacks a portion of them. The sample consists of about 150,000 clones, around nine tenths of them appearing once. Sequencing used peripheral blood. The receptors originated from a woman older than 75 with COVID-19, enrolled during active disease.

The table lists this clone with a count of one. V gene TRBV6-5 combines with J gene TRBJ1-3; D is ambiguous. Germline V CDR1 and CDR2: MNHEY, SVGAGI. Trimming removed 7 bases at V and 6 bases at J, with 13 bases between. The CDR3 sequence is 13 residues long. This chain's CDR3 is CASISPGVNTIYF. CDR3 DNA: TGTGCCAGCATCTCGCCAGGTGTAAACACCATATATTTT.

This clone appeared a single time. The rearrangement uses TRBV6-2 or TRBV6-3 and TRBJ2-5; perhaps TRBD2 as D (5 bases). In germline, CDR1 is MNHEY, CDR2 SVGEGT. The CDR3 consists of 14 residues. The ends were cut back, 0 bases at V and 3 bases at J, with 8 bases in the middle. CDR3 coding DNA: TGTGCCAGCAGTTACTCGAGGGTGGAAGAGACCCAGTACTTC. This sequence encodes CASSYSRVEETQYF.

Remarks on this clone: Other nucleotide sequences in the sample specify the same CDR3. V and J are TRBV28 and TRBJ1-4; D uncertain. This CDR3 is built from 12 residues. V was clipped by 3 bases and J by 8 bases, with 7 bases between them. The germline V gene encodes CDR1 MDHEN and CDR2 SYDVKM. The DNA for the CDR3 is TGTGCCAGCAGTTTGGGCAGGGAAAAACTGTTTTTT. Its translation is CASSLGREKLFF.

The rearrangement joins TRBV11-3 to TRBJ1-2; D is undetermined. This CDR3 is 15 amino acids long. The V and J ends lost 2 bases and 8 bases respectively, with 18 bases between them. Germline V gene lookup returns CDR1 SGHNT and CDR2 YENEEA. CDR3 DNA sequence: TGTGCCAGCAGCTTATTTAATAACACCCTCGAAGGCTACACCTTC. Translation gives CASSLFNNTLEGYTF.

In regard to this clone: The sample carries other DNA sequences with the same CDR3. The chain uses TRBV3-1 (or the pseudogene TRBV3-2) and TRBJ2-7, with D perhaps matching TRBD1 (5 bases). Germline V lookup: CDR1 LGHDT, CDR2 YNNKEL (reference sequence). Trimming pared 2 bases from V and 1 base from J, leaving 6 bases between. The CDR3 spans 13 residues. The CDR3 is CASSQQGSYEQYF. CDR3 nucleotide sequence: TGTGCCAGCAGCCAACAGGGATCCTACGAGCAGTACTTC.

This chain connects TRBV15 to TRBJ1-5; 9 nucleotides line up with TRBD1. This CDR3 contains 16 residues. The V gene end was trimmed by 2 bases and the J gene end by 6 bases; junction bases not matched to a gene: 8. The germline V gene has CDR1 LNHNV and CDR2 YYDKDF (reference sequence). CDR3 DNA: TGTGCCACCAGCAGAAATACAGGGGGCATGGTTCAGCCCCAGCATTTT. Its translation is CATSRNTGGMVQPQHF.

This clone was counted only a few times. The chain couples TRBV7-9 to TRBJ2-7; a possible D gene is TRBD2 (5 bases). Germline V gene lookup returns CDR1 SEHNR and CDR2 FQNEAQ (reference sequence). V was shortened by 5 bases and J by 3 bases, with 8 bases between the two germline ends. CDR3 size: 12 residues. This chain's CDR3 is CASSTTNYEQYF. The CDR3 bases are TGTGCCAGCAGCACGACTAACTACGAGCAGTACTTC.

The chain joins TRBV28 to TRBJ1-4; D is possibly TRBD1 (5 bases). CDR1 is MDHEN and CDR2 is SYDVKM in the germline V gene. Trimming took off 6 bases at V and 11 bases at J, with 16 bases between the two ends. The CDR3 sequence is 13 residues long. CDR3 coding DNA: TGTGCCAGCAGATCCGGGGGTCGGGACAAACTGTTTTTT. This encodes CASRSGGRDKLFF.

The rearrangement links TRBV14 to TRBJ1-3; D possibly corresponds to TRBD1 (6 bases). The CDR3 extends over 16 amino acids. Germline CDR1 reads SGHDN; CDR2 reads FVKESK. The V and J ends lost 4 bases and 0 bases respectively, with 13 bases between them. The CDR3 nucleotides are TGTGCCAGCAGCCCTCGGACAGTTAGCTCTGGAAACACCATATATTTT. Its translation is CASSPRTVSSGNTIYF.

The gene calls are TRBV7-9 and TRBJ2-3, with D perhaps TRBD2 (5 bases). The CDR3 covers 13 residues. Germline CDR1 is SEHNR and CDR2 is FQNEAQ (reference sequence). V was pared by 5 bases and J by 1 base, with 7 bases between. CDR3 amino acids: CASSPEGTDTQYF. DNA for the CDR3: TGTGCCAGCAGCCCGGAGGGCACAGATACGCAGTATTTT.

This CDR3 reads CASSSIAGVGGPANTDTQYF. In DNA, the CDR3 is TGCGCCAGCAGCTCGATCGCAGGGGTGGGTGGTCCGGCAAACACAGATACGCAGTATTTT. V gene TRBV5-1 combines with J gene TRBJ2-3; a possible D gene is TRBD1 (6 bases). CDR3 length equals 20 residues. The germline gives CDR1 SGHRS, CDR2 YFSETQ. Trimming left V 3 bases short and J 2 bases short, with 28 bases between.

The V call is TRBV5-4, the J call TRBJ2-1, with D perhaps TRBD2 (5 bases). This CDR3 contains 17 residues. Per germline, CDR1 SGHNT and CDR2 YYREEE (reference sequence). V dropped 0 bases and J dropped 0 bases, with 13 bases sitting between them. The CDR3 reads CASSLGNPGYSYNEQFF. DNA of the CDR3: TGTGCCAGCAGCTTGGGAAACCCGGGATACTCCTACAATGAGCAGTTCTTC.

The J gene is TRBJ1-3, the V gene TRBV5-1; TRBD1 might be the D (5 bases). The CDR3 is 18 residues long. Germline V gene sequence: CDR1 SGHRS, CDR2 YFSETQ. Trimming cost V 0 bases and J 4 bases, with 20 bases left between them. The CDR3 is CASSLGQGRTRSGNTIYF. The CDR3 coding sequence is TGCGCCAGCAGCTTGGGGCAGGGTAGAACTCGGTCCGGAAACACCATATATTTT.

V usage is TRBV7-9 and J usage is TRBJ2-5; 8 nucleotides line up with TRBD1. Germline assignment: CDR1 SEHNR and CDR2 FQNEAQ (reference sequence). Unmatched junction bases numbered 10, after V lost 3 bases and J lost 4 bases. This CDR3 is built from 16 residues. The CDR3 spells CASSFSGQGRGETQYF. The CDR3 DNA follows: TGTGCCAGCAGCTTCTCCGGACAGGGTAGAGGAGAGACCCAGTACTTC.

The CDR3 coding sequence is TGTGCCATCAGTGAGTCGATGGGGACAGGGGCCTACGAGCAGTACTTC. Translation: CAISESMGTGAYEQYF. The chain couples TRBV10-3 to TRBJ2-7, with TRBD1 matching over 10 bases. Looked up from germline, CDR1 is ENHRY and CDR2 is SYGVKD. Trimming cost V 0 bases and J 2 bases; bases outside gene matches: 4. This CDR3 contains 16 residues.

This clone was recorded once. The chain carries TRBV4-3 and TRBJ2-3; D remains ambiguous. The length of the CDR3 is 14 residues. V lost 4 bases and J lost 4, with 12 bases in between. Germline V gives CDR1 LGHNA, CDR2 YSLEER. CDR3 region: CASSPQVLADTQYF. Written as DNA, the CDR3 is TGCGCCAGCAGCCCGCAGGTTTTGGCAGATACGCAGTATTTT.

The chain combines TRBV2 with TRBJ2-3; D remains unclear. CDR3 length: 12 amino acids. Trimming took off 6 bases at V and 0 bases at J, with 4 bases between the two ends. CDR1 and CDR2 from the germline V gene are SNHLY and FYNNEI. The CDR3 DNA follows: TGTGCCAGCAGCAGAAGCACAGATACGCAGTATTTT. It translates to CASSRSTDTQYF.

The V gene is TRBV7-9, the J gene TRBJ2-6, with TRBD2 matching over 16 bases. There are 19 residues in the CDR3. Germline CDR1 is SEHNR and CDR2 is FQNEAQ (reference sequence). V shed 6 bases and J 4 bases; nucleotides not matched to a gene: 9. CDR3: CASRTSGLAGGEGANVLTF. In nucleotides, the CDR3 is TGTGCCAGCAGGACCTCGGGACTAGCGGGAGGGGAAGGGGCCAACGTCCTGACTTTC.

The chain has TRBV7-2 and TRBJ2-5; weak D call: TRBD1 (7 bases). Germline V gene data show CDR1 as SGHTA and CDR2 as FQGNSA. CDR3 length: 15 residues. V gave up 6 bases and J gave up 5 bases, with 19 bases separating them. The CDR3 DNA reads as TGTGCCAGCAGTTGGGCGCAGGGGGGAAGCGAGACCCAGTACTTC. It is translated as CASSWAQGGSETQYF.

The J gene is TRBJ1-1, the V gene TRBV7-3, with D possibly matching TRBD1 (5 bases). The CDR3 length is 16 residues. CDR1 and CDR2 from the germline V gene are SGHTA and FQGTGA. The V end was cut by 1 base, the J end by 5 bases, with 17 bases between. CDR3 residues: CASSLNPGGGGTEAFF. The CDR3 nucleotides read TGTGCCAGCAGCTTAAATCCCGGCGGCGGGGGAACTGAAGCTTTCTTT. Looking up the rest from reference TRBV7-3 and TRBJ1-1 gives the full variable domain: GAGVSQTPSNKVTEKGKYVELRCDPISGHTALYWYRQSLGQGPEFLIYFQGTGAADDSGLPNDRFFAVRPEGSVSTLKIQRTERGDSAVYLCASSLNPGGGGTEAFFGQGTRLTVV.

In this sample, this clone turned up a few times. V usage is TRBV5-8 and J usage is TRBJ1-5; 7 bases match TRBD1. V lost 1 base and J lost 1; bases outside the gene matches: 14. The CDR3 is 19 amino acids. The germline V gene has CDR1 SGHTS and CDR2 YDEGEE. This chain's CDR3 is CASSLWSTGNTLSNQPQHF. CDR3 DNA sequence: TGTGCCAGCAGCTTGTGGTCGACAGGGAATACCCTAAGCAATCAGCCCCAGCATTTT.

This clone is a singleton in its sample. The rearrangement uses TRBV19 and TRBJ2-2; D perhaps matches TRBD1 (6 bases). The V end lost 2 bases, the J end lost 2 bases, and 12 bases lay between the germline ends. CDR3 length equals 16 residues. From germline, CDR1 is LNHDA and CDR2 SQIVND (reference sequence). The CDR3 protein is CASSISGTRNTGELFF. As DNA, the CDR3 is TGTGCCAGTAGTATATCCGGGACACGAAACACCGGGGAGCTGTTTTTT.

J is TRBJ2-2 and V is TRBV19; weak D call: TRBD2 (6 bases). This CDR3 has 15 amino acids. V dropped 3 bases and J dropped 4 bases, with 12 bases sitting between them. The germline gives CDR1 LNHDA, CDR2 SQIVND (reference sequence). This CDR3 is CASSMGGKGTGELFF. The CDR3 bases are TGTGCCAGTAGTATGGGGGGTAAGGGCACCGGGGAGCTGTTTTTT.

The chain carries TRBV19 and TRBJ1-2; 9 bases align to TRBD1. Germline V lookup: CDR1 LNHDA, CDR2 SQIVND (reference sequence). The CDR3 is 15 amino acids. Trimming took 4 bases from V and 5 from J; bases not matched to a gene: 8. The CDR3, as DNA: TGTGCCAGTAGTACCCGGGACAGGGTGCCTTATGGCTACACCTTC. Its protein product is CASSTRDRVPYGYTF.

Only one count was recorded for this clone. The chain has TRBV9 and TRBJ2-3; 7 nucleotides agree with TRBD1. With V trimmed by 3 bases and J by 3 bases, 4 bases remained unmatched. Germline CDR1 reads SGDLS; CDR2 reads YYNGEE. The CDR3 runs 14 residues. The CDR3 DNA sequence: TGTGCCAGCAGCGATAAGGGGGCTACAGATACGCAGTATTTT. Protein product: CASSDKGATDTQYF.

In regard to this clone: One junction end does not reproduce the germline sequence, and a read error may be involved. The J gene is TRBJ2-1, the V gene TRBV6-5; TRBD1 aligns across 7 bases. Germline loops: CDR1 MNHEY, CDR2 SVGAGI. The CDR3 runs to 13 residues. The CDR3 nucleotides are TGTGCCAGCAGATACCCAGGGGGTTCTGAGCAGCTCTTC. Translated: CASRYPGGSEQLF.

J is TRBJ2-6 and V is TRBV19, with 9 nucleotides matching TRBD1. The CDR3 spans 18 residues. V was clipped by 5 bases and J by 0 bases; unmatched bases: 8. Per germline, CDR1 LNHDA and CDR2 SQIVND (reference sequence). CDR3 amino acids: CASSAPGTGPSGANVLTF. For the CDR3, the DNA is TGTGCCAGTAGTGCACCCGGGACAGGGCCCTCTGGGGCCAACGTCCTGACTTTC.